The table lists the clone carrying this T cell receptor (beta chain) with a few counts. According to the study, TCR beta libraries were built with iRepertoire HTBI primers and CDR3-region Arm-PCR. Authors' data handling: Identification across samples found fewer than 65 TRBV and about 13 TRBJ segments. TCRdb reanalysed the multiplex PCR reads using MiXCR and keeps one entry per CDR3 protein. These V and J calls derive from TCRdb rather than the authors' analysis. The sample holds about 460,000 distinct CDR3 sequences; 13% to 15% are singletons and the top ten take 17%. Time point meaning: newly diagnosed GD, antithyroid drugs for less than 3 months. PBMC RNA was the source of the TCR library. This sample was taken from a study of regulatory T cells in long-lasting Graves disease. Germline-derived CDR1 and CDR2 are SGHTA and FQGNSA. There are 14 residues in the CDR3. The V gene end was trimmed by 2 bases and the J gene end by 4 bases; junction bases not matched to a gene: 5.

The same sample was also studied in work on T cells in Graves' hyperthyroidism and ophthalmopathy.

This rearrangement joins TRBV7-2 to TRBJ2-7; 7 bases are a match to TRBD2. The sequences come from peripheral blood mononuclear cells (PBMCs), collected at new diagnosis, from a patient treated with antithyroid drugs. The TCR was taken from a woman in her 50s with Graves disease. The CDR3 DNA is TGTGCCAGCAGCTTAATATCTAGCGGTTACGAGCAGTACTTC. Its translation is CASSLISSGYEQYF.